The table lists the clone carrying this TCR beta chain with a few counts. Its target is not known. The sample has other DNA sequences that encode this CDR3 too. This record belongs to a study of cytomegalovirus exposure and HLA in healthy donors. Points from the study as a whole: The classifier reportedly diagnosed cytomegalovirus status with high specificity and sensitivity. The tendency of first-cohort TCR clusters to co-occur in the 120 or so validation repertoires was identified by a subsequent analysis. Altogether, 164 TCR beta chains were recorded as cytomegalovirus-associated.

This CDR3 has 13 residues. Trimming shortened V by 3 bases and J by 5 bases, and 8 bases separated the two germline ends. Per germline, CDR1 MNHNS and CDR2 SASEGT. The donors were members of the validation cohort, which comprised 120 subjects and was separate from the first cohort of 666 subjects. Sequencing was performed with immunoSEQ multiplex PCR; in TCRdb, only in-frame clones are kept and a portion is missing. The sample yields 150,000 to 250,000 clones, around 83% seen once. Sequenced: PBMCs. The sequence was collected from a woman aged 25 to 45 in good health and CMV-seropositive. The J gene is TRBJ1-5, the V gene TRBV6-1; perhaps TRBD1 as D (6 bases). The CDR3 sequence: CASSDRGDQPQHF. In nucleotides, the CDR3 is TGTGCCAGCAGTGACAGGGGCGATCAGCCCCAGCATTTT.